This T cell receptor beta chain is drawn from a study of early T cells in non-severe SARS-CoV-2 infection. Study context: Alpha and beta chains were unpaired, from unsorted whole-blood bulk RNA.

Tagging with unique molecular identifiers was applied to individual cDNA molecules. MiXCR was run by TCRdb on the 5' RACE reads, yielding one entry per CDR3 protein. The table includes more than 35,000 distinct CDR3 sequences, 4.5% to 7% detected once. Concerning this clonotype itself: The antigen remains unidentified.

Study conclusions and caveats: The study's VDJdb matching favored anti-spike CD8 responses and missed private and CD4 specificities.

This TCR was sampled from an adult who was a healthcare worker with PCR-confirmed SARS-CoV-2 infection or an uninfected control (not recorded which). Material for sequencing was whole blood.

CDR3 sequence (DNA): TGTGCCAGTAGTACCCCTAGGACTAGCAATCAGCCCCAGCATTTT. Translation gives CASSTPRTSNQPQHF. This chain uses TRBV19 with TRBJ1-5; D remains ambiguous. CDR1 and CDR2 from the germline V gene are LNHDA and SQIVND (reference sequence). The CDR3 consists of 15 residues. The V end lost 4 bases, the J end lost 0 bases, and 10 bases lay between the germline ends.